This entry concerns a single T cell receptor beta chain. CDR3 length: 13 amino acids. Trimming took 8 bases from V and 8 from J, leaving 18 bases between them. The data are from a study of blood T cell repertoires in COVID-19. Study as a whole: Specimens from acute and convalescent COVID-19 originated in the United States, Italy and Spain. PBMCs, B-cell-depleted T cells, or T cells provided the cDNA or gDNA that made up the material.

Only in-frame clones appear in the TCRdb table, and some are missing; sequencing was by immunoSEQ multiplex PCR. The sample has about 200,000 clones; approximately 84% are singletons. The source is a woman of 80 years or more with acute or convalescent COVID-19. The sequencing input was peripheral blood. J is TRBJ1-1 and V is TRBV12-3 or TRBV12-4, with D perhaps TRBD1 (6 bases). The CDR3, as DNA: TGTGCCAGCGCAAATCTACGGACAGACGAAGCTTTCTTT. It is translated as CASANLRTDEAFF.